Listed here are 25 T cell receptor beta chains from one sample, sequenced in a study of T cell changes during pregnancy in multiple sclerosis. The method was immunoSEQ multiplex PCR; TCRdb's version includes in-frame clones alone and lacks a portion of them. The table includes roughly 40,000 clones, 70% to 90% detected once. Source: CD4+ T cells from peripheral blood mononuclear cells, taken in the first trimester of pregnancy. The receptor set was obtained from a female donor with multiple sclerosis, enrolled in a pregnancy study.

Here the CDR3 reads CASSNSGGGSSGNTIYF. In DNA form, the CDR3 reads TGCGCCAGCAGCAATTCTGGGGGGGGGAGCTCTGGAAACACCATATATTTT. The chain uses TRBV5-1 and TRBJ1-3; D might be TRBD1 (5 bases). Per the germline V gene, CDR1 is SGHRS and CDR2 is YFSETQ. The V end was cut by 4 bases, the J end by 0 bases, with 17 bases between. There are 17 residues in the CDR3.

This clone was detected only a few times. The genes are TRBV27 and TRBJ1-5, with a weak D call TRBD1 (5 bases). Trimming took off 5 bases at V and 11 bases at J, with 19 bases between the two ends. The germline V gene has CDR1 MNHEY and CDR2 SMNVEV (reference sequence). CDR3 length: 14 residues. CDR3 nucleotide sequence: TGTGCCAGCAGTAATGGGGAGGGGCCGAGGGCCCAGCATTTT. The encoded protein is CASSNGEGPRAQHF.

The rearrangement uses TRBV7-9 and TRBJ1-1, with 9 bases identical to TRBD1. This CDR3 has 15 amino acids. Germline V gene lookup returns CDR1 SEHNR and CDR2 FQNEAQ (reference sequence). Germline trimming cut 5 bases from V and 1 base from J; bases unmatched to any gene: 5. The CDR3 DNA is TGTGCCAGCAGCCTTGGGGACAGGGAGAACACTGAAGCTTTCTTT. Amino acid sequence: CASSLGDRENTEAFF.

The rearrangement joins TRBV29-1 to TRBJ2-5; a weak D match, TRBD1 (6 bases). CDR1 is SQVTM, CDR2 ANQGSEA, per germline. With 7 bases removed from V and 0 bases from J, the gap between germline ends came to 18 bases. The CDR3 has 15 residues. In nucleotides, the CDR3 is TGCAGCGCCATCCTACAGGGCTTGTACCAAGAGACCCAGTACTTC. As protein: CSAILQGLYQETQYF.

V gene TRBV6-5 combines with J gene TRBJ2-7; 7 bases fit TRBD2. In germline, CDR1 is MNHEY, CDR2 SVGAGI. J lost 1 base, V lost 0 bases, and 3 bases had no gene match. This CDR3 has 15 residues. In DNA form, the CDR3 reads TGTGCCAGCAGTTACTCGGGAGGGTTTTCCTACGAGCAGTACTTC. It yields the protein CASSYSGGFSYEQYF.

The V call is TRBV7-9, the J call TRBJ2-7, with TRBD1 matching 10 bases. CDR1 is SEHNR, CDR2 FQNEAQ, per germline (reference sequence). Trimming removed 4 bases from V and 6 bases from J; junction bases left unmatched: 0. The CDR3 is 12 amino acids. The CDR3 sequence: CASSWDRGEQYF. CDR3 nucleotides: TGTGCCAGCAGCTGGGACAGGGGCGAGCAGTACTTC.

The rearrangement uses TRBV27 and TRBJ2-1; no reliable D call. Trimming shortened V by 2 bases and J by 3 bases, and 8 bases separated the two germline ends. CDR3 length equals 14 residues. The germline V gene has CDR1 MNHEY and CDR2 SMNVEV (reference sequence). CDR3 region: CASSLQAHYNEQFF. CDR3 sequence (DNA): TGTGCCAGCAGTTTACAGGCACACTACAATGAGCAGTTCTTC.

This clone was seen a handful of times. This chain uses TRBV7-3 with TRBJ1-2; D remains ambiguous. Germline V gene lookup returns CDR1 SGHTA and CDR2 FQGTGA. Deletions cut 1 base from V and 7 bases from J, with 10 bases between. This CDR3 is built from 13 residues. As DNA, the CDR3 is TGTGCCAGCAGCTTAAGCGGGGTGGGTGGCTACACCTTC. Its translation: CASSLSGVGGYTF.

The chain combines TRBV7-8 with TRBJ1-2; 7 nucleotides line up with TRBD1. J gave up 6 bases and V 1 base, and 2 bases lay outside the gene matches. Germline assignment: CDR1 SGHVS and CDR2 FQNEAQ. The CDR3 is 13 residues long. The CDR3 nucleotides are TGTGCCAGCAGCTTAGGAACAGGGGATGGCTACACCTTC. Its translation is CASSLGTGDGYTF.

V usage is TRBV5-1 and J usage is TRBJ2-7; maybe TRBD1 (6 bases). Per the germline V gene, CDR1 is SGHRS and CDR2 is YFSETQ. The ends were cut back, 0 bases at V and 6 bases at J, with 7 bases in the middle. CDR3 length: 12 amino acids. The CDR3 bases are TGCGCCAGCAGCTTGGGACAGGTCGAGCAGTACTTC. This encodes CASSLGQVEQYF.

This chain uses TRBV6-1 with TRBJ2-3; 7 bases map to TRBD1. Germline V gene data show CDR1 as MNHNS and CDR2 as SASEGT. There are 14 residues in the CDR3. The J segment lost 4 bases and the V segment lost 3 bases, leaving 4 bases of the junction unmatched. The CDR3 protein is CASSDSGQSDTQYF. CDR3 nucleotides: TGTGCCAGCAGTGATTCGGGACAGTCAGATACGCAGTATTTT.

This chain uses TRBV18 with TRBJ2-1, with 11 positions matching TRBD2. Germline CDR1 is KGHSH and CDR2 is LQKENI. The CDR3 has 17 residues. The ends lost 4 bases at V and 3 bases at J; junction bases unmatched: 8. The CDR3 loop is CASSLSTGTSGYNEQFF. CDR3 nucleotide sequence: TGTGCCAGCTCACTATCGACCGGGACTAGCGGCTACAATGAGCAGTTCTTC.

V usage is TRBV19 and J usage is TRBJ2-3, with 8 positions matching TRBD1. Germline values: CDR1 LNHDA, CDR2 SQIVND (reference sequence). The CDR3 covers 17 residues. The V segment lost 3 bases and the J segment 0 bases; nucleotides outside the gene matches: 8. CDR3 sequence: CASSIGQGAPSTDTQYF. CDR3 nucleotides: TGTGCCAGTAGTATTGGGCAGGGGGCGCCCAGCACAGATACGCAGTATTTT. Using reference TRBV19 and TRBJ2-3 for the parts outside the CDR3, the full variable domain is DGGITQSPKYLFRKEGQNVTLSCEQNLNHDAMYWYRQDPGQGLRLIYYSQIVNDFQKGDIAEGYSVSREKKESFPLTVTSAQKNPTAFYLCASSIGQGAPSTDTQYFGPGTRLTVL.

This chain joins TRBV11-2 and TRBJ1-5, with D unclear. V lost 5 bases and J 9 bases, leaving 14 bases between the germline ends. The CDR3 totals 13 residues. Germline V gives CDR1 SGHAT, CDR2 FQNNGV. The CDR3: CASSPGGRVPQHF. In DNA, the CDR3 is TGTGCCAGCAGCCCGGGAGGGCGGGTGCCCCAGCATTTT.

V is TRBV7-2 and J is TRBJ1-2, with D possibly TRBD1 on 6 matching bases. The germline V gene encodes CDR1 SGHTA and CDR2 FQGNSA. The length of the CDR3 is 14 residues. Trimming took off 5 bases at V and 2 bases at J, with 12 bases between the two ends. The CDR3 DNA reads TGTGCCAGCAGCCCAGACAGGAGAAACTATGGCTACACCTTC. Residues: CASSPDRRNYGYTF.

The table lists this clone with a few counts. The gene calls are TRBV10-1 and TRBJ2-5, with D hard to call. Germline V lookup: CDR1 WNHNN, CDR2 SYGVQD (reference sequence). CDR3 length equals 12 residues. V was pared by 6 bases and J by 4 bases, with 9 bases between. CDR3 DNA sequence: TGCGCCAGCAGCCCTTCTCCAGAGACCCAGTACTTC. This gives the protein CASSPSPETQYF.

V and J are TRBV28 and TRBJ1-2, with D possibly TRBD1 on 6 matching bases. V shed 4 bases and J shed 7 bases, with 19 bases lying between them. The length of the CDR3 is 15 residues. Germline CDR1 is MDHEN and CDR2 is SYDVKM. The CDR3 sequence: CASSSPEGGWSGYTF. The CDR3 DNA follows: TGTGCCAGCAGTTCCCCCGAAGGGGGTTGGAGTGGCTACACCTTC.

V is TRBV5-1 and J is TRBJ2-5, with D hard to call. Per germline, CDR1 SGHRS and CDR2 YFSETQ. The CDR3 has 14 residues. Trimming removed 2 bases at V and 3 bases at J, with 11 bases between. The CDR3 coding sequence is TGCGCCAGCAGCTTTGACCGGAGCGAAGAGACCCAGTACTTC. Protein product: CASSFDRSEETQYF.

CDR3 protein: CASSLQGATNEKLFF. The CDR3 nucleotides read TGCGCCAGCAGCTTGCAGGGTGCAACTAATGAAAAACTGTTTTTT. The chain employs TRBV5-1 and TRBJ1-4; possibly TRBD1 for D (5 bases). Germline CDR1 SGHRS, CDR2 YFSETQ. The CDR3 is made up of 15 amino acids. The V and J ends lost 1 base and 0 bases respectively, with 7 bases between them.

The rearrangement uses TRBV5-1 and TRBJ2-3; D possibly corresponds to TRBD2 (6 bases). The V end lost 4 bases, the J end lost 3 bases, and 21 bases lay between the germline ends. The CDR3 loop spans 17 amino acids. Germline V lookup: CDR1 SGHRS, CDR2 YFSETQ. The CDR3, as DNA: TGCGCCAGCAGCAGGCCCTTCCTAGCCGGAGGGACAGATACGCAGTATTTT. This translates into CASSRPFLAGGTDTQYF.

This clone was observed a single time. The V gene is TRBV2, the J gene TRBJ1-1; no clear D gene. V was pared by 4 bases and J by 1 base, with 4 bases between. The CDR3 has 12 amino acids. The germline gives CDR1 SNHLY, CDR2 FYNNEI. The CDR3 DNA sequence: TGTGCCAGCAGTGGACAGAACACTGAAGCTTTCTTT. Protein product: CASSGQNTEAFF.

The V gene is TRBV20-1, the J gene TRBJ2-5; D is possibly TRBD2 (5 bases). This CDR3 is built from 11 residues. The germline CDR1 and CDR2 sequences are DFQATT and SNEGSKA (reference sequence). V lost 7 bases to trimming and J lost 5 bases, with 11 bases between them. CDR3 residues: CSVEVGETQYF. As DNA, the CDR3 is TGCAGTGTGGAGGTGGGGGAGACCCAGTACTTC.

This clone was found a few times. The chain couples TRBV7-9 to TRBJ1-2; D is ambiguous. Trimming took off 3 bases at V and 1 base at J, with 12 bases between the two ends. There are 15 residues in the CDR3. Germline CDR1 SEHNR, CDR2 FQNEAQ (reference sequence). CDR3: CASSFPLRNNYGYTF. In nucleotides, the CDR3 is TGTGCCAGCAGCTTCCCCTTGAGGAATAACTATGGCTACACCTTC.

The V gene is TRBV6-5, the J gene TRBJ2-7; TRBD1 agrees at 9 bases. CDR3 length equals 15 residues. V was clipped by 2 bases and J by 3 bases; unmatched bases: 5. The V gene's germline CDR1 is MNHEY and CDR2 SVGAGI. This chain's CDR3 is CASSYPQGAFYEQYF. The CDR3 region has the DNA TGTGCCAGCAGTTACCCACAGGGGGCCTTCTACGAGCAGTACTTC.

The chain uses TRBV6-5 and TRBJ2-7, with TRBD2 as a possible D gene (6 bases). Germline V gene data show CDR1 as MNHEY and CDR2 as SVGAGI. V dropped 6 bases and J dropped 2 bases, with 8 bases sitting between them. The CDR3 extends over 12 amino acids. The CDR3 sequence: CASRGLTYEQYF. DNA of the CDR3: TGTGCCAGCAGGGGACTCACCTACGAGCAGTACTTC.